This is a list of T cell receptor beta chains from one sample in a study of preoperative IRX-2 immunotherapy in early breast cancer. TCRdb keeps only in-frame clones here, not all; method: immunoSEQ multiplex PCR. The data contain over 30,000 clones, about nine tenths of them seen just once; the ten biggest clones take up over 1.5%. The material was tumor tissue, obtained after IRX-2 immunotherapy. These receptors were obtained from a human donor with breast cancer. CDR3s include the opening cysteine and the closing phenylalanine or tryptophan. D genes are given only for firm matches. The size entry is marked missing in some rows and otherwise reads once, few, many or a size class.

TRBJ2-3 | TRBD2 | - | TRBV19 | TGTGCCAGTAGTATAGGAAGCCTAGCGGGAGTAGTTAGGGCAGATACGCAGTATTTT | CASSIGSLAGVVRADTQYF
TRBJ1-1 | TRBD1 | - | TRBV10-3 | TGTGCCATCAGTGAGAAGCGACAGGGTAGGACTGAAGCTTTCTTT | CAISEKRQGRTEAFF
TRBJ1-1 | - | - | TRBV11-3 | TGTGCCAGCAGCCTCGCCTACAGGGAGGAGAGGGCTTTCTTT | CASSLAYREERAFF
TRBJ1-4 | - | - | TRBV5-1 | TGCGCCAGCAGTAGGGATGGGAGTTCGGGTGAAAAACTGTTTTTT | CASSRDGSSGEKLFF
TRBJ1-4 | - | - | TRBV12-5 | TGTGCCAGCGCAAATTCCCGGGACGGAATGGAAAAACTGTTTTTT | CASANSRDGMEKLFF
TRBJ2-1 | - | few | TRBV1 | TGCGCCAGCAGCCAAGGTAGAATGGGTTCCTACAATGAGCAGTTCTTC | CASSQGRMGSYNEQFF
TRBJ2-1 | - | - | TRBV9 | TGTGCCAGCAGTTTGGACGGCATCAACAATGAGCAGTTCTTC | CASSLDGINNEQFF
TRBJ1-1 | - | - | TRBV23-1 | TGCGCCAGCAGCCAAGAAGGGGGGGAACGAAACACTGAAGCTTTCTTT | CASSQEGGERNTEAFF
TRBJ2-7 | - | - | TRBV19 | TGTGCCAGTAGTGGGGACTCCTACGAGCAGTACTTC | CASSGDSYEQYF
TRBJ2-5 | TRBD1 | - | TRBV18 | TGTGCCAGCTCACTCGACAGGGCTCAAGAGACCCAGTACTTC | CASSLDRAQETQYF
TRBJ1-6 | TRBD1 | - | TRBV6-8 | TGTGCCAGCAGTTATGGGGACAGGGGGACACCCCTCCACTTT | CASSYGDRGTPLHF
TRBJ2-5 | - | - | TRBV18 | TGTGCCAGCTCACCATCCTCCGGACAGCTCTACCAAGAGACCCAGTACTTC | CASSPSSGQLYQETQYF
TRBJ1-5 | - | - | TRBV18 | TGTGCCAGCTCACCGAGGGATACCTTCAGCAATCAGCCCCAGCATTTT | CASSPRDTFSNQPQHF
TRBJ1-2 | TRBD1 | - | TRBV5-1 | TGCGCCAGCAGCTTGGCTACGACAGGGGGCCCTGGCTACACCTTC | CASSLATTGGPGYTF
TRBJ2-6 | - | - | TRBV19 | TGTGCCAGTAGTATGGGTCAGCTTCTCTCTGGGGCCAACGTCCTGACTTTC | CASSMGQLLSGANVLTF
TRBJ1-3 | - | - | TRBV11-3 | TGTGCCAGCATGGGCCAAGTCTCTGGAAACACCATATATTTT | CASMGQVSGNTIYF
TRBJ1-4 | - | - | TRBV6-8 | TGTGCCAGCAGTGCCCAGGGCACTGTTGAAAAACTGTTTTTT | CASSAQGTVEKLFF
TRBJ1-5 | - | - | TRBV6-8 | TGTGCCAGCAGTGCTCACCGCGGCAGGAAAAATAGCAATCAGCCCCAGCATTTT | CASSAHRGRKNSNQPQHF
TRBJ1-4 | - | few | TRBV6-8 | TGTGCCAGCACGGTCCAGGGGTTAAAAACTAATGAAAAACTGTTTTTT | CASTVQGLKTNEKLFF
TRBJ1-2 | - | once | TRBV6-8 | TGTGCCAGCAGCGAACAGGGAATCCGGGGCTACACCTTC | CASSEQGIRGYTF
TRBJ2-5 | - | - | TRBV7-7 | TGTGCCAGCAGTCCCTCCGGGTTCCCGATGACCCAGTACTTC | CASSPSGFPMTQYF
TRBJ1-1 | - | - | TRBV5-1 | TGCGCCAGCAGCTTGGTGGGGGGCGCGGACACTGAAGCTTTCTTT | CASSLVGGADTEAFF
TRBJ1-1 | - | - | TRBV11-3 | TGTGCCAGCAGCTTAAATCAGGGGAACACTGAAGCTTTCTTT | CASSLNQGNTEAFF
TRBJ1-2 | TRBD1 | - | TRBV28 | TGTGCCAGCAGTTCCGGACAGGGCGGTGGCTACACCTTC | CASSSGQGGGYTF
TRBJ1-1 | - | - | TRBV25-1 | TGTGCCAGCAGTGAAACAGTCGGGGATCTTCGGACTGAAGCTTTCTTT | CASSETVGDLRTEAFF
TRBJ1-6 | - | - | TRBV18 | TGTGCCAGCTCACCAGAGGATAGTTCACCCCTCCACTTT | CASSPEDSSPLHF
TRBJ1-6 | - | - | TRBV6-8 | TGTGCCAGCAGTTACGGCAACTCATACTCCTATAATTCACCCCTCCACTTT | CASSYGNSYSYNSPLHF
TRBJ2-2 | - | - | TRBV19 | TGTGCCAGTAGTATTCTACAGGGATTGTACACCGGGGAGCTGTTTTTT | CASSILQGLYTGELFF
TRBJ2-3 | - | - | TRBV11-3 | TGTGCCAGCAGCTTAGGGGTTGTGGGCTCCACAGATACGCAGTATTTT | CASSLGVVGSTDTQYF
TRBJ2-4 | - | once | TRBV15 | TGTGCCACCAGCAGAGACCCCGGGGGCAAAAACATTCAGTACTTC | CATSRDPGGKNIQYF
TRBJ1-4 | - | few | TRBV19 | TGTGCCAGTAGTAAACAAGGCGGGATTAATGAAAAACTGTTTTTT | CASSKQGGINEKLFF
TRBJ2-6 | - | - | TRBV7-1 | TGTGCCAGCAGCTCTGATTCTGGGGCCAACGTCCTGACTTTC | CASSSDSGANVLTF
TRBJ1-2 | TRBD1 | - | TRBV6-4 | TGTGCCAGCAGTGGAAGACAGGGATATCGGAATGGCTACACCTTC | CASSGRQGYRNGYTF
TRBJ2-2 | - | - | TRBV6-8 | TGTGCCAGCAGTTACTTTTCTCCCGGGGAGCTGTTTTTT | CASSYFSPGELFF
TRBJ1-2 | TRBD1 | - | TRBV23-1 | TGCGCCAGCAGCCAAGGGGGGACAGGGAGTGGCTACACCTTC | CASSQGGTGSGYTF
TRBJ1-5 | - | - | TRBV28 | TGTGCCACCCGCCCTAGCAATCAGCCCCAGCATTTT | CATRPSNQPQHF
TRBJ2-2 | TRBD2 | - | TRBV11-3 | TGTGCCAGCAGCTTGGGGGGGACTAGCAGTAACACCGGGGAGCTGTTTTTT | CASSLGGTSSNTGELFF